The T cell receptor (beta chain) described here comes from a study of Graves' ophthalmopathy and Graves' hyperthyroidism. Overall study findings and caveats: Blood contained most expanded thyroid clonotypes exceeding 0.001 frequency.

Beta-chain TCR CDR3 regions were amplified from RNA transcripts. The workflow started with a first-round RT-PCR run with HTBI primers and then moved on to a second-round multiplex PCR. Using its own MiXCR run on the multiplex PCR reads, TCRdb lists one record per CDR3 protein. The sample yields approximately 500,000 distinct CDR3 sequences, roughly 14% seen once. Exclusion applied to patients with other autoimmune diseases, uncontrolled infections, pregnancy or lactation. There are many counts of this clonotype. Antigen: not known. Sequencing input: blood. This sequence was found in a woman aged 25 to 39 with Graves' ophthalmopathy.

This CDR3 reads CASSFRPGGSPLHF. DNA for the CDR3: TGTGCCAGCAGTTTTCGCCCCGGCGGTTCACCCCTCCACTTT. The chain carries TRBV28 and TRBJ1-6; D unclear. Germline CDR1 and CDR2: MDHEN and SYDVKM. V was shortened by 3 bases and J by 9 bases, with 12 bases between the two germline ends. The CDR3 covers 14 residues.